This note documents a single T cell receptor (beta chain) sequence. Antigen unknown. V lost 3 bases and J 9 bases, leaving 15 bases between the germline ends. This CDR3 contains 14 residues. Germline V gives CDR1 GTSNPN, CDR2 SVGIG (reference sequence). These data are taken from a study of cytomegalovirus exposure and HLA in healthy donors. General study findings and limits: Researchers reported in a later analysis that a missense DCLRE1C variant was tied to TCR beta V- and J-gene trimming. Relative to equally common others, HLA-associated TCR beta chains showed greater clonal expansion in a later analysis. No immune exposure information besides CMV serostatus was available. Reports indicated that the classifier achieved high specificity and sensitivity in diagnosing cytomegalovirus status.

The primer mix had 60 Vbeta and 13 Jbeta primers. Clones were read by immunoSEQ multiplex PCR, and TCRdb kept only the in-frame ones, dropping some. The sample has roughly 200,000 clones, about 84% seen once. This chain uses TRBV30 with TRBJ1-6; the D gene is possibly TRBD1 (5 bases). Specimen: PBMCs. The sequence was obtained from a woman in her 30s in good health and CMV-seropositive. The CDR3 sequence is CAWRRDRQGSPLHF. The CDR3 DNA reads TGTGCCTGGAGGCGGGACCGCCAAGGTTCACCCCTCCACTTT.